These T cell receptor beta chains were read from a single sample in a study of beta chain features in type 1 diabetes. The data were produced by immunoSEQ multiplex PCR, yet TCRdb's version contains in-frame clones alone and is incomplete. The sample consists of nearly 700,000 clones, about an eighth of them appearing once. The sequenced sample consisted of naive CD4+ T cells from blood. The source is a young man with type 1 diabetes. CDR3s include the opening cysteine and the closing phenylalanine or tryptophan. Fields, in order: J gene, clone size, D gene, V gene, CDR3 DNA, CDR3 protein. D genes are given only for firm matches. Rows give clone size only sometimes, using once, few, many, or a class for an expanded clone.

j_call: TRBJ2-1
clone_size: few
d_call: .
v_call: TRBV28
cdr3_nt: TGTGCCAGCAGTCCACCACTAGCTACCTCAGACAATGAGCAGTTCTTC
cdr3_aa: CASSPPLATSDNEQFF

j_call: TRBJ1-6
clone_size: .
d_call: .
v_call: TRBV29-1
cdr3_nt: TGCAGCGTAGATGACAGTGGATCACCCCTCCACTTT
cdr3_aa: CSVDDSGSPLHF

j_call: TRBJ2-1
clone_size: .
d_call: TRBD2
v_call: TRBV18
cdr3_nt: TGTGCCAGCTCACCGTTCGAGCGGGGGGCGTCCTACAATGAGCAGTTCTTC
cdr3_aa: CASSPFERGASYNEQFF

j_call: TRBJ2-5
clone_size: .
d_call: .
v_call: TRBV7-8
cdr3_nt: TGTGCCAGCAGCCCGAGTCTCTGGGCCGGGGAGACCCAGTACTTC
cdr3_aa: CASSPSLWAGETQYF

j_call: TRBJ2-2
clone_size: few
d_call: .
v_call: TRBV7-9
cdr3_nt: TGTGCCAGCAGCTTACCTGGGGAGCTGTTTTTT
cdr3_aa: CASSLPGELFF

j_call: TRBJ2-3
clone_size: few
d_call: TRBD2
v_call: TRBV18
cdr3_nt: TGTGCCAGCTCAACTAGCGGGGTCACAGATACGCAGTATTTT
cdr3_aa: CASSTSGVTDTQYF

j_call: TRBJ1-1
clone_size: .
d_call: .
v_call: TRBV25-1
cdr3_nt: TGTGCCAGCAGTGTAGCGGGGGAGGTTGAAGCTTTCTTT
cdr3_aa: CASSVAGEVEAFF

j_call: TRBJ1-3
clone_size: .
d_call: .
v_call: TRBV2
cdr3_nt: TGTGCCAGCAGGCCAATAGGAAACACCATATATTTT
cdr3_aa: CASRPIGNTIYF

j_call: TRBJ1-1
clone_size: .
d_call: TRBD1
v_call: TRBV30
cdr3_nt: TGTGCCTCAGATGAAGGGACAGAGAACACTGAAGCTTTCTTT
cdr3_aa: CASDEGTENTEAFF

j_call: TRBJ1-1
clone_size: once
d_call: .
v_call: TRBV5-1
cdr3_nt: TGCGCCAGCAGCTTGGAGTCGTACACTGAAGCTTTCTTT
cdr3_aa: CASSLESYTEAFF

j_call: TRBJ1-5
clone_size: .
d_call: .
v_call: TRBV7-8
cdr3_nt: TGTGCCAGCAGGCGAGAGGGGGAAAATCAGCCCCAGCATTTT
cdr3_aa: CASRREGENQPQHF

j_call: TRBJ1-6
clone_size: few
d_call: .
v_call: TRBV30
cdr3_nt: TGTGCCTGGAGTGGCTACAAGGGGGGTAATTCACCCCTCCACTTT
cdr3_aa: CAWSGYKGGNSPLHF

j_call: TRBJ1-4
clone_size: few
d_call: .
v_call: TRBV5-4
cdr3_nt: TGTGCCAGCAGCCCAACAGGGAGGCAGGACAATGAAAAACTGTTTTTT
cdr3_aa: CASSPTGRQDNEKLFF

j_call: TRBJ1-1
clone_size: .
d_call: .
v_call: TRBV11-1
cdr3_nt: TGTGCCAGCAGCTTAGCGCTAACAGGAGGGGACACTGAAGCTTTCTTT
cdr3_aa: CASSLALTGGDTEAFF

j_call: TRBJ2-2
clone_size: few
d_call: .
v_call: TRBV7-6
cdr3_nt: TGTGCCAGCAGCCCCATCGGGCCGGGTAACACCGGGGAGCTGTTTTTT
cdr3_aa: CASSPIGPGNTGELFF

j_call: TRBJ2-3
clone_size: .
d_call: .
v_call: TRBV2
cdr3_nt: TGTGCCAGCTGGGGGGGCAGCACAGATACGCAGTATTTT
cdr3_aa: CASWGGSTDTQYF

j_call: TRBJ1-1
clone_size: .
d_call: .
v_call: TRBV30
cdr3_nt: TGTGCCTGGAGTGTAAAGATGAACACTGAAGCCTTCTTT
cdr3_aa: CAWSVKMNTEAFF

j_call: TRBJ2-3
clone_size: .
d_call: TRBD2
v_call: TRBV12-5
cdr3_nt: TGTGCTAGTGGTCACCCGACTAGCCAGCAGAGCACAGATACGCAGTATTTT
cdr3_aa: CASGHPTSQQSTDTQYF

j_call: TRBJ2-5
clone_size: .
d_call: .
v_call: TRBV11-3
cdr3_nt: TGTGCCAGCAGCTTAGGCGGAGTCAGTGCCCGGAAGGAGACCCAGTACTTC
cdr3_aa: CASSLGGVSARKETQYF

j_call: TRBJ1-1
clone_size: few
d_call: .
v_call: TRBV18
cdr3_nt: TGTGCCAGCTCACGCGAGGGACGGATGAACACTGAAGCTTTCTTT
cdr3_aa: CASSREGRMNTEAFF

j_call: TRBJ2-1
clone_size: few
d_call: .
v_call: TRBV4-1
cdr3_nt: TGCGCCAGCAGCCCCATGGAGGATTCATACTCCTACAATGAGCAGTTCTTC
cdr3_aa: CASSPMEDSYSYNEQFF

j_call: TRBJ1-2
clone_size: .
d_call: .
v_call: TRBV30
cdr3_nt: TGTGCCTGGAGTGCCGGGATCTATGGCTACACCTTC
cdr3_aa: CAWSAGIYGYTF

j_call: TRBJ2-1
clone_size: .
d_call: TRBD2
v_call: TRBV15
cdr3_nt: TGTGCCACCAGAGAGGGACTAGCGGGGGGGCCCCCCTACAATGAGCAGTTCTTC
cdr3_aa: CATREGLAGGPPYNEQFF

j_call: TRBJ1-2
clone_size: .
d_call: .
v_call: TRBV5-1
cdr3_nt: TGCGCCAGCAGCTTAGCCCGGGGACTTAAGACCACTGGCTACACCTTC
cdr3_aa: CASSLARGLKTTGYTF

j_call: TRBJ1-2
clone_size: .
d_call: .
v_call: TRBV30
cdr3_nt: TGTGCCTGGATCGCGTCCTTTTCTAACTATGGCTACACCTTC
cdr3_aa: CAWIASFSNYGYTF

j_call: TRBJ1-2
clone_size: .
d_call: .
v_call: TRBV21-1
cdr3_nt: TGTGCCAGCGCAATTCAAAGGAGTTCCAATGGCTACACCTTC
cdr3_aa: CASAIQRSSNGYTF

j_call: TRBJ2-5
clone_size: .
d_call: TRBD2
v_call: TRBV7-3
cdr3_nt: TGTGCCAGCAGCCTGGGACTAGCGGAGACCCAGTACTTC
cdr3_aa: CASSLGLAETQYF

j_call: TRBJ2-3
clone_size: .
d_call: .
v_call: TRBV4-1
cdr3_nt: TGCGCCAGCAGCCAAGATCGGCAGGGCACAGATACGCAGTATTTT
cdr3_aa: CASSQDRQGTDTQYF

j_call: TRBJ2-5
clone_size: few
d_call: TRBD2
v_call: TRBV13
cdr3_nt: TGTGCCAGCAGCTTATCCTCGGGACTAGCGGCCTCTGGGGCCCAGTACTTC
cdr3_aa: CASSLSSGLAASGAQYF

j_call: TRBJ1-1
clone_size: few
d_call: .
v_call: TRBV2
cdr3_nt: TGTGCCAGCAGCACCGTCTGGGGAGGGACTGAAGCTTTCTTT
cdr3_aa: CASSTVWGGTEAFF

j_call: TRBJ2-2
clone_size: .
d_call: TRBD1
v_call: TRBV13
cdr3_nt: TGTGCCAGCAGCTTGGGACAGGGGGGAACCGGGGAGCTGTTTTTT
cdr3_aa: CASSLGQGGTGELFF

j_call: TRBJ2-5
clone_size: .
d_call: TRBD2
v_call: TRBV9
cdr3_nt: TGTGCCAGCAGCCGCCCCGGGGGGAAGACCCAGTACTTC
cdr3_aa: CASSRPGGKTQYF

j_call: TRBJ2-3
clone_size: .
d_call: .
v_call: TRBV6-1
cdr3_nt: TGTGCCAGCAGCAACGAAAGAAGTGATACGCAGTATTTT
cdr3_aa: CASSNERSDTQYF

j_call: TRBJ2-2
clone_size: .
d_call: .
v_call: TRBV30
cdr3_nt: TGTGCCTGGAGTGTAGTACGGCTATCAGTTTCCTCCGGGGAGCTGTTTTTT
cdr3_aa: CAWSVVRLSVSSGELFF

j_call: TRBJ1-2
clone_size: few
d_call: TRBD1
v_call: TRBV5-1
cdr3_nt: TGCGCCAGCAGCTTCCAACAGGGGAATGGCTACACCTTC
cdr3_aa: CASSFQQGNGYTF

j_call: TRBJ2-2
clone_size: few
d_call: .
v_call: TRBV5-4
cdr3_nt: TGTGCCAGCAGCCTGATGGTGGCAGGGGCCGGGGAGCTGTTTTTT
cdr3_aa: CASSLMVAGAGELFF

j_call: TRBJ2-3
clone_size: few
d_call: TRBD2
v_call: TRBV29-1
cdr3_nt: TGCAGCGTTCCGACTAGCGGGGCAAGCGATACGCAGTATTTT
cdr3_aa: CSVPTSGASDTQYF

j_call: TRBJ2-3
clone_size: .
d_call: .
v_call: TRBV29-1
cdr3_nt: TGCAGCGTTGATAGGGATTTGGCAGATACGCAGTATTTT
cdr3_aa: CSVDRDLADTQYF

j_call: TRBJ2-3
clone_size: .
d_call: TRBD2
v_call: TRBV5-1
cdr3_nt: TGCGCCAGCAGCCTGGGACTAGCTTCAGATACGCAGTATTTT
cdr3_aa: CASSLGLASDTQYF

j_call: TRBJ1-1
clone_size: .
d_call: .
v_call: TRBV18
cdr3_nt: TGTGCCAGCTCACCACGAGGAGGGGACATGAACACTGAAGCTTTCTTT
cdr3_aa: CASSPRGGDMNTEAFF

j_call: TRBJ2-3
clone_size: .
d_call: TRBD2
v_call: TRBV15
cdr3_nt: TGTGCCACCAGCGGAATAGCGGGGGGGCCAGGTACGCAGTATTTT
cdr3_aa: CATSGIAGGPGTQYF

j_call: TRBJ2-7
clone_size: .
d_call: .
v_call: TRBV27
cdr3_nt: TGTGCCAGCAGTTCAACCCCCACCTACGAGCAGTACTTC
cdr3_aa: CASSSTPTYEQYF

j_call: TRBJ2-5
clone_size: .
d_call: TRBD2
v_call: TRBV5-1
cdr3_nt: TGCGCCAGCAGCCCGGGACTAGCGGGGGGCACAGAGGAGACCCAGTACTTC
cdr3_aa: CASSPGLAGGTEETQYF

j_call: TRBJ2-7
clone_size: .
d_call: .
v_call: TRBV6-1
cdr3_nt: TGTGCCAGCGCCGGACCATACGAGCAGTACTTC
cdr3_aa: CASAGPYEQYF

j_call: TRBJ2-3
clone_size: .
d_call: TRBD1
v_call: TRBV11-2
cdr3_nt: TGTGCCAGCAGCCTGTGGACAGGGGGCCGCACAGATACGCAGTATTTT
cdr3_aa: CASSLWTGGRTDTQYF

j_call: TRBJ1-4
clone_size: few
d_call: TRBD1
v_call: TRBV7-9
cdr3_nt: TGTGCCAGCAGCTTGACAGGGTCGGGTAATGAAAAACTGTTTTTT
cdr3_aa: CASSLTGSGNEKLFF

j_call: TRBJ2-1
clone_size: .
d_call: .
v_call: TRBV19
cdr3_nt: TGTGCCAGTAGTATAGCTAACAGTAGATCTTTTAGCTCCTACAATGAGCAGTTCTTC
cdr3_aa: CASSIANSRSFSSYNEQFF

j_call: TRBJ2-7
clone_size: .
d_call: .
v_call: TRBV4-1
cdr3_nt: TGCGCCAGCAGCCAAGATCAGGAGGGCCCATTGTACGAGCAGTACTTC
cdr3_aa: CASSQDQEGPLYEQYF

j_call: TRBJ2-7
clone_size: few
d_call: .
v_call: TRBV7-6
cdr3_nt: TGTGCCAGCAGCTTCAACACGGACCCCTACGAGCAGTACTTC
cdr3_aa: CASSFNTDPYEQYF

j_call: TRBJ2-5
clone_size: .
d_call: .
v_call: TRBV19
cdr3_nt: TGTGCCAGTAGTATAGTTGTGGGAAGCGGAGAGACCCAGTACTTC
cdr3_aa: CASSIVVGSGETQYF

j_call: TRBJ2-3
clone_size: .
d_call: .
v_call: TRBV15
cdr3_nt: TGTGCCACCAGCAGATCGGCAGGCACCACAGATACGCAGTATTTT
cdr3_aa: CATSRSAGTTDTQYF

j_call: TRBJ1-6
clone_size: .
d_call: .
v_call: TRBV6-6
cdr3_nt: TGTGCCAGCAGGGACACCTTAAATTCACCCCTCCACTTT
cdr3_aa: CASRDTLNSPLHF

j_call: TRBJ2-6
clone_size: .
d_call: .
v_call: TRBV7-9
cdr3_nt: TGTGCCACCAATAGCCTGCAGGGGCGGTACTCTGGGGCCAACGTCCTGACTTTC
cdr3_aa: CATNSLQGRYSGANVLTF